A selection of T cell receptor beta chains follows, all from one sample in a study of cytomegalovirus exposure and HLA in healthy donors. TCRdb's copy holds only in-frame clones and misses some; the assay was immunoSEQ multiplex PCR. The data contain about 85,000 clones, roughly 80% of them singletons. Sequenced material: PBMCs. These receptors were obtained from a boy younger than 18 in good health and CMV-seronegative. The CDR3 runs from the conserved cysteine through the conserved F or W. Clone size is given for some rows only: seen once, a few or many times, or a class if the clone is expanded.

v_call: TRBV4-1
j_call: TRBJ2-3
clone_size: NA
cdr3_aa: CASSQPPGVTQYF

v_call: TRBV9
j_call: TRBJ1-2
clone_size: NA
cdr3_aa: CASSGANQGGQGYTF

v_call: TRBV21-1
j_call: TRBJ2-3
clone_size: NA
cdr3_aa: CASTGHLANTDTQYF

v_call: TRBV29-1
j_call: TRBJ2-3
clone_size: NA
cdr3_aa: CSVVGDSSTDTQYF

v_call: TRBV4-3
j_call: TRBJ1-5
clone_size: NA
cdr3_aa: CASSQEGGANQPQHF

v_call: TRBV7-6
j_call: TRBJ1-5
clone_size: NA
cdr3_aa: CASSRTGFSQPQHF

v_call: TRBV9
j_call: TRBJ1-4
clone_size: NA
cdr3_aa: CASSVGTEDEKLFF

v_call: TRBV6-5
j_call: TRBJ1-1
clone_size: NA
cdr3_aa: CASGFDRNTEAFF

v_call: TRBV6-5
j_call: TRBJ1-1
clone_size: few
cdr3_aa: CASSYGRLGYTEAFF

v_call: TRBV14
j_call: TRBJ2-2
clone_size: NA
cdr3_aa: CASSPPFRGQIRIGELFF

v_call: TRBV29-1
j_call: TRBJ2-2
clone_size: once
cdr3_aa: CSVGAGSGELFF

v_call: TRBV7-3
j_call: TRBJ2-6
clone_size: NA
cdr3_aa: CASSSFPGQGATGANVLTF

v_call: TRBV5-6
j_call: TRBJ2-7
clone_size: NA
cdr3_aa: CASSLAGGPPFYEQYF

v_call: TRBV2
j_call: TRBJ1-2
clone_size: NA
cdr3_aa: CASSDQGGVGYGYTF

v_call: TRBV4-3
j_call: TRBJ1-3
clone_size: NA
cdr3_aa: CASSPEADSGNTIYF

v_call: TRBV7-9
j_call: TRBJ2-7
clone_size: NA
cdr3_aa: CASSLAGVAYEQYF

v_call: TRBV4-3
j_call: TRBJ2-1
clone_size: NA
cdr3_aa: CASSQDLRRLWNNEQFF

v_call: TRBV5-1
j_call: TRBJ2-1
clone_size: NA
cdr3_aa: CASSSAGVNNEQFF

v_call: TRBV7-8
j_call: TRBJ1-1
clone_size: NA
cdr3_aa: CASSSNRAAEAFF

v_call: TRBV4-3
j_call: TRBJ1-2
clone_size: NA
cdr3_aa: CASSQDRGYGYTF

v_call: TRBV4-3
j_call: TRBJ2-3
clone_size: NA
cdr3_aa: CASSQGLGGSTDTQYF

v_call: TRBV4-1
j_call: TRBJ1-1
clone_size: NA
cdr3_aa: CASSQDGQANTEAFF

v_call: TRBV6-5
j_call: TRBJ1-1
clone_size: NA
cdr3_aa: CASSYRSDWLTEAFF

v_call: TRBV27
j_call: TRBJ2-1
clone_size: NA
cdr3_aa: CASSLAGVRNNEQFF

v_call: TRBV6-5
j_call: TRBJ2-5
clone_size: NA
cdr3_aa: CASGAYGTDQETQYF

v_call: TRBV7-9
j_call: TRBJ2-7
clone_size: NA
cdr3_aa: CASSPVDRGYEQYF

v_call: TRBV29-1
j_call: TRBJ2-2
clone_size: once
cdr3_aa: CSVQGGRVTGELFF

v_call: TRBV28
j_call: TRBJ2-3
clone_size: NA
cdr3_aa: CASRATDTQYF

v_call: TRBV11-2
j_call: TRBJ1-1
clone_size: NA
cdr3_aa: CASSLDRENTEAFF

v_call: TRBV19
j_call: TRBJ1-5
clone_size: NA
cdr3_aa: CASSRGTGENQPQHF

v_call: TRBV4-1
j_call: TRBJ2-2
clone_size: NA
cdr3_aa: CASSPSGTSGNTGELFF

v_call: TRBV4-3
j_call: TRBJ2-1
clone_size: NA
cdr3_aa: CASSQTSGGNNEQFF

v_call: TRBV18
j_call: TRBJ2-1
clone_size: NA
cdr3_aa: CASSPPAGYNEQFF

v_call: TRBV25-1
j_call: TRBJ2-7
clone_size: few
cdr3_aa: CASSRLAESYEQYF

v_call: TRBV27
j_call: TRBJ2-5
clone_size: NA
cdr3_aa: CASNPGQSITETQYF

v_call: TRBV4-3
j_call: TRBJ2-1
clone_size: NA
cdr3_aa: CASSQDRQVYNEQFF

v_call: TRBV5-1
j_call: TRBJ1-5
clone_size: NA
cdr3_aa: CASSLAQGKVSNQPQHF

v_call: TRBV7-9
j_call: TRBJ1-4
clone_size: NA
cdr3_aa: CASSEGQGNEKLFF

v_call: TRBV7-2
j_call: TRBJ2-7
clone_size: NA
cdr3_aa: CASSLVAGTTSEQYF

v_call: TRBV7-8
j_call: TRBJ1-4
clone_size: NA
cdr3_aa: CASSHTIGGTLANEKLFF

v_call: TRBV7-8
j_call: TRBJ2-7
clone_size: NA
cdr3_aa: CATQRVIPSYEQYF

v_call: TRBV28
j_call: TRBJ1-4
clone_size: NA
cdr3_aa: CASGTVGDEKLFF

v_call: TRBV20-1
j_call: TRBJ2-1
clone_size: once
cdr3_aa: CSARENEQFF

v_call: TRBV30
j_call: TRBJ1-6
clone_size: NA
cdr3_aa: CAWSVQGNSPLHF

v_call: TRBV6-5
j_call: TRBJ1-1
clone_size: few
cdr3_aa: CATGGNTEAFF

v_call: TRBV6-6
j_call: TRBJ2-1
clone_size: NA
cdr3_aa: CASNNRGRPYNEQFF

v_call: TRBV30
j_call: TRBJ2-1
clone_size: once
cdr3_aa: CAWRRESRLAGSHNEQFF

v_call: TRBV30
j_call: TRBJ2-2
clone_size: NA
cdr3_aa: CAWSATLDFPRELFF

v_call: TRBV5-1
j_call: TRBJ2-6
clone_size: NA
cdr3_aa: CASSLQGQGFSGANVLTF